These 25 T cell receptor beta chains were all obtained from the same sample, sequenced in a study of shared clonotypes between healthy human individuals. Using immunoSEQ multiplex PCR, the repertoire was profiled, and TCRdb retains in-frame clones only, with some absent. The table includes a few million clones, just over 90% detected once. Source material: naive CD4+ T cells sorted from blood. The subset denotes: CD45RA+ positively selected. All receptors derive from a man aged 18 to 29 in good health.

Concerning this clone itself: Other DNA sequences in this sample translate to the same CDR3. The genes are TRBV19 and TRBJ2-1; D call uncertain. The CDR3 totals 11 residues. Germline V lookup: CDR1 LNHDA, CDR2 SQIVND (reference sequence). Trimming stripped 3 bases from V and 7 bases from J, with 4 bases between. The CDR3 DNA is TGTGCCAGTAGTATCCGAAATGAGCAGTTCTTC. Translating gives CASSIRNEQFF.

The chain joins TRBV21-1 to TRBJ2-6. TRBV21-1 is a pseudogene segment. The CDR3 consists of 17 residues. CDR3 sequence (DNA): TGTGCCAGCAGCAAAGAGGGGAGTTTCTCTGGGGCCAACGTCCTGACTTTC. Translating it yields CASSKEGSFSGANVLTF.

V gene TRBV29-1 combines with J gene TRBJ2-3; TRBD2 aligns across 10 bases. Germline CDR1 and CDR2: SQVTM and ANQGSEA. This CDR3 has 14 amino acids. V shed 4 bases, J shed 3 bases, and the junction held 4 bases outside the gene matches. CDR3 nucleotides: TGCAGCGTTGTAAGGACTAGCGGAACAGATACGCAGTATTTT. Translating gives CSVVRTSGTDTQYF.

The gene calls are TRBV9 and TRBJ2-1; TRBD1 matches at 7 bases. CDR3 length: 14 amino acids. With 2 bases clipped from V and 5 bases from J, the junction kept 4 bases outside the gene matches. Germline V gene sequence: CDR1 SGDLS, CDR2 YYNGEE. CDR3 region: CASSVRDRDNEQFF. DNA of the CDR3: TGTGCCAGCAGCGTCCGGGACAGAGACAATGAGCAGTTCTTC.

This clone is a singleton in its sample. The chain has TRBV7-3 and TRBJ2-3; D may be TRBD1 (6 bases). Trimming stripped 1 base from V and 6 bases from J, with 14 bases between. Germline lookup yields CDR1 SGHTA and CDR2 FQGTGA. There are 15 residues in the CDR3. CDR3 sequence (DNA): TGTGCCAGCAGCTTAAACACAGGGCGGGCTGATACGCAGTATTTT. It is translated as CASSLNTGRADTQYF.

This chain joins TRBV2 and TRBJ1-2; weak D call: TRBD1 (5 bases). V was clipped by 4 bases and J by 7 bases, with 13 bases between them. Germline V lookup: CDR1 SNHLY, CDR2 FYNNEI. This CDR3 has 13 residues. CDR3 loop: CASSVEGVGGYTF. The CDR3 coding sequence is TGTGCCAGCAGTGTTGAAGGGGTTGGTGGCTACACCTTC. Full variable domain (missing parts from reference TRBV2 and TRBJ1-2): EPEVTQTPSHQVTQMGQEVILRCVPISNHLYFYWYRQILGQKVEFLVSFYNNEISEKSEIFDDQFSVERPDGSNFTLKIRSTKLEDSAMYFCASSVEGVGGYTFGSGTRLTVV.

The count of this clone is one. This chain links TRBV6-1 with TRBJ2-7; 7 bases fit TRBD1. The germline V gene encodes CDR1 MNHNS and CDR2 SASEGT. V was clipped by 4 bases and J by 2 bases; unmatched bases: 11. This CDR3 is 16 amino acids long. CDR3 region: CASSGWGQRYAYEQYF. CDR3 nucleotides: TGTGCCAGCAGTGGATGGGGACAGAGGTACGCCTACGAGCAGTACTTC.

The rearrangement uses TRBV5-4 and TRBJ2-2, with 7 bases matching TRBD2. The junction had 13 bases not matched to a gene; V was cut back by 4 bases and J by 1 base. Germline V CDR1 and CDR2: SGHNT, YYREEE (reference sequence). This CDR3 has 18 residues. CDR3 sequence reads: CASSSGVIGWGNTGELFF. Written as DNA, the CDR3 is TGTGCCAGCAGCAGCGGGGTGATAGGGTGGGGGAACACCGGGGAGCTGTTTTTT.

This clone was picked up one time. The DNA of the CDR3 is TGCGCCAGCAGCCAACTCCCCGGGCAACTAGGGACCTACGAGCAGTACTTC. Its protein product is CASSQLPGQLGTYEQYF. V usage is TRBV4-1 and J usage is TRBJ2-7; weak D call: TRBD2 (5 bases). The length of the CDR3 is 17 residues. Germline V gene data show CDR1 as MGHRA and CDR2 as YSYEKL. V lost 2 bases, J lost 2 bases, and 19 bases lay in between.

The chain carries TRBV18 and TRBJ2-7, with TRBD1 matching over 8 bases. After removal of 8 bases from V and 6 bases from J, the junction contained 12 bases not matched to a gene. Germline assignment: CDR1 KGHSH and CDR2 LQKENI. The CDR3 runs to 14 residues. The CDR3 region is CASAQNRGSGEQYF. The CDR3 DNA is TGTGCCAGCGCCCAAAACAGGGGGTCGGGCGAGCAGTACTTC.

The chain combines TRBV7-3 with TRBJ2-2; 7 bases are shared with TRBD1. V trimming: 1 base; J trimming: 4 bases; junction bases outside the gene matches: 3. The CDR3 runs 15 residues. Germline V gives CDR1 SGHTA, CDR2 FQGTGA. Written as DNA, the CDR3 is TGTGCCAGCAGCTTAAGGGGACAGCGCACCGGGGAGCTGTTTTTT. It translates to CASSLRGQRTGELFF.

V gene TRBV6-5 combines with J gene TRBJ1-5; the D is unclear. In germline, CDR1 is MNHEY, CDR2 SVGAGI. CDR3 length: 12 residues. Trimming left V 5 bases short and J 7 bases short, with 9 bases between. The chain's CDR3 is CASSLVGQPQHF. CDR3 in DNA: TGTGCCAGCAGTCTAGTTGGCCAGCCCCAGCATTTT.

V is TRBV7-9 and J is TRBJ2-1; D may match TRBD1 or TRBD2 (5 bases each). The germline V and J ends were trimmed by 8 bases and 8 bases, with 19 bases remaining between them. This CDR3 has 14 amino acids. Germline V gives CDR1 SEHNR, CDR2 FQNEAQ (reference sequence). The CDR3 region is CASVPGAGRDEQFF. CDR3 bases: TGTGCCAGCGTCCCCGGAGCAGGGCGGGATGAGCAGTTCTTC.

V usage is TRBV6-5 and J usage is TRBJ2-3, with D hard to call. CDR3 length: 14 residues. Germline V gene data show CDR1 as MNHEY and CDR2 as SVGAGI. Trimming removed 2 bases at V and 1 base at J, with 7 bases between. The CDR3 protein is CASSYGPGTDTQYF. The CDR3 coding sequence is TGTGCCAGCAGTTACGGGCCCGGCACAGATACGCAGTATTTT.

In the case of this clone: In the same sample, other DNA sequences code for this CDR3. The V and J genes are TRBV18 and TRBJ2-5; possibly TRBD1 for D (6 bases). This CDR3 has 13 amino acids. The germline CDR1 and CDR2 sequences are KGHSH and LQKENI. V was clipped by 2 bases and J by 4 bases, with 8 bases between them. CDR3 sequence reads: CASSPTGLETQYF. The CDR3 DNA reads TGTGCCAGCTCACCAACAGGGTTAGAGACCCAGTACTTC.

The chain has TRBV25-1 and TRBJ1-3, with D perhaps matching TRBD1 (5 bases). The length of the CDR3 is 16 residues. The V end was cut by 6 bases, the J end by 4 bases, with 19 bases between. Germline assignment: CDR1 MGHDK and CDR2 SYGVNS. As DNA, the CDR3 is TGTGCCAGCAGCCCAATAGCAGCAGGGCCCGGAAACACCATATATTTT. This sequence encodes CASSPIAAGPGNTIYF.

The chain combines TRBV10-3 with TRBJ1-1, with TRBD1 matching 11 bases. V was clipped by 7 bases and J by 6 bases; unmatched bases: 7. CDR1 and CDR2 (germline): ENHRY, SYGVKD. This CDR3 is 14 amino acids long. The CDR3 DNA sequence: TGTGCCATCACCGGGACAGGGGGAAGCGCTGAAGCTTTCTTT. Its protein is CAITGTGGSAEAFF.

The chain recombines TRBV5-6 with TRBJ2-5; 8 nucleotides match TRBD1. Trimming cost V 3 bases and J 5 bases; bases outside gene matches: 9. There are 15 residues in the CDR3. Germline V gene lookup returns CDR1 SGHDT and CDR2 YYEEEE. The DNA of the CDR3 is TGTGCCAGCAGCTCGCGGGACAGGCCTTTGGAGACCCAGTACTTC. Translated, it gives CASSSRDRPLETQYF.

Only a few counts were recorded for this clone. At the DNA level, this CDR3 is encoded by other sequences in the same sample as well. The chain couples TRBV7-9 to TRBJ1-1; D remains ambiguous. In germline, CDR1 is SEHNR, CDR2 FQNEAQ (reference sequence). The ends were cut back, 0 bases at V and 0 bases at J, with 8 bases in the middle. The CDR3 has 15 amino acids. CDR3 residues: CASSLAGSLNTEAFF. Written as DNA, the CDR3 is TGTGCCAGCAGCTTAGCTGGCAGCTTGAACACTGAAGCTTTCTTT.

Comment on this clone: The identical CDR3 is also encoded by other nucleotide sequences in the sample. This rearrangement joins TRBV18 to TRBJ2-7; 7 nucleotides line up with TRBD1. V gave up 3 bases and J gave up 3 bases; unmatched junction bases: 2. Germline loops: CDR1 KGHSH, CDR2 LQKENI. The CDR3 runs to 13 residues. The CDR3 reads CASSPGQSYEQYF. The CDR3, as DNA: TGTGCCAGCTCACCGGGACAGAGCTACGAGCAGTACTTC.

The gene calls are TRBV6-5 and TRBJ1-5, with D unclear. The CDR3 has 15 residues. Germline CDR1 and CDR2: MNHEY and SVGAGI. Trimming removed 6 bases at V and 0 bases at J, with 12 bases between. CDR3 protein: CASSLTPYSNQPQHF. DNA of the CDR3: TGTGCCAGCAGCCTGACCCCTTATAGCAATCAGCCCCAGCATTTT.

The gene calls are TRBV7-9 and TRBJ1-2; TRBD1 matches at 7 bases. The CDR3 consists of 15 residues. The J segment lost 8 bases and the V segment lost 4 bases, leaving 13 bases of the junction unmatched. Germline V lookup: CDR1 SEHNR, CDR2 FQNEAQ (reference sequence). CDR3 residues: CASSYKQGSGGGYTF. CDR3 nucleotide sequence: TGTGCCAGCAGCTACAAACAGGGGAGTGGAGGCGGCTACACCTTC.

This clone has only one observation. The chain is built from TRBV11-2 and TRBJ2-3, with D hard to call. From germline, CDR1 is SGHAT and CDR2 FQNNGV. V lost 0 bases and J 4 bases, leaving 8 bases between the germline ends. This CDR3 contains 14 residues. This CDR3 reads CASSLEGIADTQYF. The DNA of the CDR3 is TGTGCCAGCAGCTTAGAAGGTATCGCAGATACGCAGTATTTT.

This chain uses TRBV19 with TRBJ2-3; 12 bases match TRBD2. The CDR3 runs 15 residues. Germline values: CDR1 LNHDA, CDR2 SQIVND (reference sequence). Losses at the gene ends were 4 bases for V and 3 bases for J; bases not matched to a gene: 2. CDR3 amino acids: CASSRGTSGTDTQYF. The CDR3 bases are TGTGCCAGTAGTAGAGGGACTAGCGGGACAGATACGCAGTATTTT. Based on the CDR3 plus reference TRBV19 and TRBJ2-3, the full variable domain is DGGITQSPKYLFRKEGQNVTLSCEQNLNHDAMYWYRQDPGQGLRLIYYSQIVNDFQKGDIAEGYSVSREKKESFPLTVTSAQKNPTAFYLCASSRGTSGTDTQYFGPGTRLTVL.

The chain combines TRBV30 with TRBJ1-4; D unclear. This CDR3 is 14 amino acids long. Trimming took 0 bases from V and 5 from J, leaving 10 bases between them. CDR1 GTSNPN and CDR2 SVGIG come from the germline V gene (reference sequence). Here the CDR3 reads CAWSVSGLNEKLFF. CDR3 coding DNA: TGTGCCTGGAGTGTTAGTGGATTAAATGAAAAACTGTTTTTT.